This T cell receptor (beta chain) appears in the sequencing data of a study of cytomegalovirus exposure and HLA in healthy donors. Findings and limits, study-wide: Association of 17,000 or so TCR beta sequences with HLA alleles was found at 0.05 false discovery rate in a later analysis. V- and J-gene trimming in TCR beta was tied to a missense DCLRE1C variant by an analysis performed later. A highly shared variant cluster was judged a likely technical artifact.

Vbeta (60) and Jbeta (13) primers were used in the PCR. The repertoire was sequenced with immunoSEQ multiplex PCR; TCRdb's copy has only in-frame clones and lacks some. There are about 160,000 clones in the sample; approximately 78% occur only once, and approximately 1% lies in the top ten. This clone was counted between two and nine times. What it recognizes is unknown. Germline lookup yields CDR1 SGHRS and CDR2 YFSETQ. Trimming cost V 1 base and J 5 bases, with 15 bases left between them. This CDR3 contains 15 residues. Healthy bone marrow donors formed the donor group. The origin of this receptor is a girl aged 2 to 10 in good health and CMV-seropositive. Material: PBMCs. This chain uses TRBV5-1 with TRBJ2-5; D gene uncertain. CDR3 nucleotide sequence: TGCGCCAGCAGCTTGTACTATCCCCCGAGGGAGACCCAGTACTTC. Its translation: CASSLYYPPRETQYF.